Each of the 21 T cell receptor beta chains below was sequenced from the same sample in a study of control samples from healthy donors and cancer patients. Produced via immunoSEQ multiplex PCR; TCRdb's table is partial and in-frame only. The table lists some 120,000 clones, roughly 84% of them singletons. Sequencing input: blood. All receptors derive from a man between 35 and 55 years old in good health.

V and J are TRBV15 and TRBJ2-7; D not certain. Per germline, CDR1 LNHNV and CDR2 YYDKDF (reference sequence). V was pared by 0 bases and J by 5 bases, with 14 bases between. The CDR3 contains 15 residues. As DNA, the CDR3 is TGTGCCACCAGCAGAGATAGGTCGCCGGGTAACGAGCAGTACTTC. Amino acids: CATSRDRSPGNEQYF.

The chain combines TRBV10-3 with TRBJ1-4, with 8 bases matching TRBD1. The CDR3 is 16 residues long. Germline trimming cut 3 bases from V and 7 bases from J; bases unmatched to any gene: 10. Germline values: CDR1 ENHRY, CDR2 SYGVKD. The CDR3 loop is CAISDMGGTGGEKLFF. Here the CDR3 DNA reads TGTGCCATCAGTGACATGGGGGGGACAGGAGGTGAAAAACTGTTTTTT.

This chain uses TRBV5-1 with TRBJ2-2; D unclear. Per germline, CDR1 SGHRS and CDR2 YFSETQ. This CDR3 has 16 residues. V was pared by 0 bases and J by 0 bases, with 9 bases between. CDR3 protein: CASSLGPETNTGELFF. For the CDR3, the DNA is TGCGCCAGCAGCTTGGGGCCGGAGACGAACACCGGGGAGCTGTTTTTT.

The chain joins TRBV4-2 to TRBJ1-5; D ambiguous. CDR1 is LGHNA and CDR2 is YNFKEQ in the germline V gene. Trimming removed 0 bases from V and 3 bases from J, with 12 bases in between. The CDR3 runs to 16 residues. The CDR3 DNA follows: TGTGCCAGCAGCCAAGATCCCCACGGATACAATCAGCCCCAGCATTTT. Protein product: CASSQDPHGYNQPQHF.

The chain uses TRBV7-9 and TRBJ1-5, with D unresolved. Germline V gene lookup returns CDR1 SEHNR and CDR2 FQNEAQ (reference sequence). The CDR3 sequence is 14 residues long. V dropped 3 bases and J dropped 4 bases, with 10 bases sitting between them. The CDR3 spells CASSFGPTNQPQHF. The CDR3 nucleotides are TGTGCCAGCAGCTTTGGCCCGACGAATCAGCCCCAGCATTTT.

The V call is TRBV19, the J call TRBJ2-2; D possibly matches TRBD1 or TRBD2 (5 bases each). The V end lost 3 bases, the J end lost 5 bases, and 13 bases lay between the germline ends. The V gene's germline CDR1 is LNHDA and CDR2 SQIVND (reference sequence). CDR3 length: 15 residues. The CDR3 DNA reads TGTGCCAGTAGTATCCTCGGGGACGGGACCGGGGAGCTGTTTTTT. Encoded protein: CASSILGDGTGELFF.

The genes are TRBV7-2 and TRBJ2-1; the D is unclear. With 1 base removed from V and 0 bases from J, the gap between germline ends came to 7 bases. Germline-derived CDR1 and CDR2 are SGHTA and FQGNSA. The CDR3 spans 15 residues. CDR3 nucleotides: TGTGCCAGCAGCTTAGGCCGGGCCTCCTACAATGAGCAGTTCTTC. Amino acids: CASSLGRASYNEQFF.

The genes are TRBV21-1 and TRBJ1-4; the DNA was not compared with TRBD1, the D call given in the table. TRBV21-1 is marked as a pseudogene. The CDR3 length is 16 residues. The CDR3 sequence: CASSLWDRAPNEKLFF. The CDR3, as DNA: TGTGCCAGCAGCCTCTGGGACAGGGCCCCTAATGAAAAACTGTTTTTT.

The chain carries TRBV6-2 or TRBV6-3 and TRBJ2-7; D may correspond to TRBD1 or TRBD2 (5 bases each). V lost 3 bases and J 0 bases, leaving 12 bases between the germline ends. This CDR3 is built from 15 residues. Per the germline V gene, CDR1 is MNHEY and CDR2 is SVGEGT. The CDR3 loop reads CASSYFPGRSYEQYF. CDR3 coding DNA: TGTGCCAGCAGTTATTTCCCGGGGCGCTCCTACGAGCAGTACTTC.

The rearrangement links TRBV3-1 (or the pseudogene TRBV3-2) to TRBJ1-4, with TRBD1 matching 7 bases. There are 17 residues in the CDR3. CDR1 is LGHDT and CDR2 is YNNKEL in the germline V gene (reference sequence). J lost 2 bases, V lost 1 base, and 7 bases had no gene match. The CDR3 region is CASSQALGGGTNEKLFF. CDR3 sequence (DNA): TGTGCCAGCAGCCAAGCCCTGGGAGGGGGCACTAATGAAAAACTGTTTTTT.

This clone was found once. CDR3 sequence (DNA): TGCGCCAGCAGCCCCGACGCACAGGGTTTGGGCGAGCAGTACTTC. It codes for CASSPDAQGLGEQYF. The chain is built from TRBV5-1 and TRBJ2-7; D perhaps matches TRBD1 (6 bases). Between the trimmed V and J ends, which lost 4 bases and 6 bases, there was a span of 20 bases. In germline, CDR1 is SGHRS, CDR2 YFSETQ. The CDR3 sequence is 15 residues long.

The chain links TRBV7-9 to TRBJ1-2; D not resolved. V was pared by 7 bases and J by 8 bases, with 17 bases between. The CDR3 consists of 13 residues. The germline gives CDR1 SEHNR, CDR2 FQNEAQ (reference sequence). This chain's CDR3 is CASTGSTLLGYTF. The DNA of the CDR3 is TGTGCCAGCACCGGAAGCACCCTTTTGGGCTACACCTTC.

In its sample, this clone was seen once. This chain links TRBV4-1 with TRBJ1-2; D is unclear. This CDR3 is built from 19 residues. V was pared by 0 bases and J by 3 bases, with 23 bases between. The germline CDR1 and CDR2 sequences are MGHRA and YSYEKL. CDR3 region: CASSQDLDRKGDFYYGYTF. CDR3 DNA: TGCGCCAGCAGCCAAGATTTGGATAGGAAGGGTGACTTTTACTATGGCTACACCTTC.

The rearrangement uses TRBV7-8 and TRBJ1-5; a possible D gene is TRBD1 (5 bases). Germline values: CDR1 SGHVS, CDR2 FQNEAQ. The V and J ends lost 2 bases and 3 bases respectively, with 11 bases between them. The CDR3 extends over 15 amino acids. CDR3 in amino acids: CASSLSPGSNQPQHF. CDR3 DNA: TGTGCCAGCAGCTTATCGCCAGGGTCCAATCAGCCCCAGCATTTT.

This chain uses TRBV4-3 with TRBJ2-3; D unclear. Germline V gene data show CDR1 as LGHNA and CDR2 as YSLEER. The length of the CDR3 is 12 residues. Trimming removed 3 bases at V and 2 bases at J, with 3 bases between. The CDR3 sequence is CASSHATDTQYF. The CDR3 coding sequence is TGCGCCAGCAGCCACGCCACAGATACGCAGTATTTT.

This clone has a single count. CDR3 protein: CASSQNKLGTGDNNEQFF. The CDR3 region has the DNA TGTGCCAGCAGCCAAAATAAACTGGGGACAGGGGATAACAATGAGCAGTTCTTC. The chain employs TRBV4-2 and TRBJ2-1, with TRBD1 matching 10 bases. V lost 2 bases to trimming and J lost 5 bases; unmatched junction nucleotides: 12. Germline V gives CDR1 LGHNA, CDR2 YNFKEQ. The CDR3 is 18 amino acids.

CDR3 sequence (DNA): TGTGCCAGCAGTGCAAGACCGCAGGGGGCTCTGTTCTTC. This sequence encodes CASSARPQGALFF. V and J are TRBV25-1 and TRBJ2-1, with 8 bases that match TRBD1. With V trimmed by 4 bases and J by 15 bases, 11 bases remained unmatched. The germline gives CDR1 MGHDK, CDR2 SYGVNS. This CDR3 contains 13 residues.

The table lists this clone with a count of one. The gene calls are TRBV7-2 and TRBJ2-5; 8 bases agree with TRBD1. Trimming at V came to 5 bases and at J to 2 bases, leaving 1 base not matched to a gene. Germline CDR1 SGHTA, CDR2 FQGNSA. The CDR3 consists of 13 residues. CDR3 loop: CASSHRGQETQYF. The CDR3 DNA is TGTGCCAGCAGCCACAGGGGGCAAGAGACCCAGTACTTC. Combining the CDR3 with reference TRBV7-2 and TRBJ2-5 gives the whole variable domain GAGVSQSPSNKVTEKGKDVELRCDPISGHTALYWYRQSLGQGLEFLIYFQGNSAPDKSGLPSDRFSAERTGGSVSTLTIQRTQQEDSAVYLCASSHRGQETQYFGPGTRLLVL.

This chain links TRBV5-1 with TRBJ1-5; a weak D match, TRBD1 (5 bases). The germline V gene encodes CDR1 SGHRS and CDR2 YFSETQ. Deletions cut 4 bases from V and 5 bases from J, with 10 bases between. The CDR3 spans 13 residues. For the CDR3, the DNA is TGCGCCAGCAGCGGAGACAGATATCAGCCCCAGCATTTT. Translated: CASSGDRYQPQHF.

The chain's CDR3 is CASKSGQAAYEQYF. In DNA form, the CDR3 reads TGTGCCAGCAAGTCGGGACAGGCAGCCTACGAGCAGTACTTC. The chain recombines TRBV11-3 with TRBJ2-7; 8 nucleotides align to TRBD1. Germline lookup yields CDR1 SGHNT and CDR2 YENEEA. The CDR3 sequence is 14 residues long. J gave up 2 bases and V 7 bases, and 7 bases lay outside the gene matches.

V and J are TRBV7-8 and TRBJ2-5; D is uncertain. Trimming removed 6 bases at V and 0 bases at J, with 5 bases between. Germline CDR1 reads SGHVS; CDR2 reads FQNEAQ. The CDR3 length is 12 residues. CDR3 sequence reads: CASRANQETQYF. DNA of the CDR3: TGTGCCAGCAGAGCTAACCAAGAGACCCAGTACTTC.